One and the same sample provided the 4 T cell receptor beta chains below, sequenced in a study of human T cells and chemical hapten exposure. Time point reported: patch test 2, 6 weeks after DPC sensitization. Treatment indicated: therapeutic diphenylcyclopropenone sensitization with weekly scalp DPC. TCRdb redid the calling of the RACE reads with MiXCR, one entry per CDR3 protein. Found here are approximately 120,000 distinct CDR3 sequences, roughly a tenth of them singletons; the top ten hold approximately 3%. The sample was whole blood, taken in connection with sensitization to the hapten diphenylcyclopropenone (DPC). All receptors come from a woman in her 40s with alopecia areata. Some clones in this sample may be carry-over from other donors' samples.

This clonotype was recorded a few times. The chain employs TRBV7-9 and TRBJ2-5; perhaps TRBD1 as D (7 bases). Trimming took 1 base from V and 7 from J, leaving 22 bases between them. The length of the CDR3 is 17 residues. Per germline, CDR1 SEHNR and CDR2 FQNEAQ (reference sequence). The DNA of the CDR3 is TGTGCCAGCAGCTTAGATATTTGGGGGGACAGCTCCGGGACCCAGTACTTC. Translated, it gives CASSLDIWGDSSGTQYF. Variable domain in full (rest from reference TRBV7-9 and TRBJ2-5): DTGVSQNPRHKITKRGQNVTFRCDPISEHNRLYWYRQTLGQGPEFLTYFQNEAQLEKSRLLSDRFSAERPKGSFSTLEIQRTEQGDSAMYLCASSLDIWGDSSGTQYFGPGTRLLVL.

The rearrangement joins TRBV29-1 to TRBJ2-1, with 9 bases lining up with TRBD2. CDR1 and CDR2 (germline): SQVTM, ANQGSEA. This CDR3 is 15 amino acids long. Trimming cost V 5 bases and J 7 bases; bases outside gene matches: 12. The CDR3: CSVQRLAGARNEQFF. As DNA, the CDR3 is TGCAGCGTTCAAAGGTTAGCGGGGGCCCGAAATGAGCAGTTCTTC.

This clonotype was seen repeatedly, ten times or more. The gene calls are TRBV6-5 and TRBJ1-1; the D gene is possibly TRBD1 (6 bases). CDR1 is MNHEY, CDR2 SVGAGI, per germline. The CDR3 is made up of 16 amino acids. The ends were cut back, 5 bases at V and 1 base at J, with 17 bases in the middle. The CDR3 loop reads CASSRRQVITNTEAFF. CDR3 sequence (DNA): TGTGCCAGCAGTCGGAGACAGGTTATCACGAACACTGAAGCTTTCTTT.

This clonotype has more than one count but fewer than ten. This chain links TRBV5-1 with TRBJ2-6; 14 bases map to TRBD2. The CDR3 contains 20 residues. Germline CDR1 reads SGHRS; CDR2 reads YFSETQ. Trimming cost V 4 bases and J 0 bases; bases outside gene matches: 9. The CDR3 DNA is TGCGCCAGCAGCACCGGGACTAGCGGGGGCCCAGGCTCTGGGGCCAACGTCCTGACTTTC. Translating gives CASSTGTSGGPGSGANVLTF. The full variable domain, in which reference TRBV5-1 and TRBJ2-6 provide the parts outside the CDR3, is KAGVTQTPRYLIKTRGQQVTLSCSPISGHRSVSWYQQTPGQGLQFLFEYFSETQRNKGNFPGRFSGRQFSNSRSEMNVSTLELGDSALYLCASSTGTSGGPGSGANVLTFGAGSRLTVL.